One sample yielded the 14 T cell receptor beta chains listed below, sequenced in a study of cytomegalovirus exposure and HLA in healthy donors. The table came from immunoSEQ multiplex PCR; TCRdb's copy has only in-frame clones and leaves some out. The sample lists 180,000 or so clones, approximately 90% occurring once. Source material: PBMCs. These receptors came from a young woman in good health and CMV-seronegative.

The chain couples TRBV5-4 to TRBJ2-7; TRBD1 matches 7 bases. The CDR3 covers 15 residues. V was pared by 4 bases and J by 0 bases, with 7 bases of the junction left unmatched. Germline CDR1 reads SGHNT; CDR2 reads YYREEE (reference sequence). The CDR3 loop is CASSTGTAISYEQYF. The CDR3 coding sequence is TGTGCCAGCAGCACCGGGACAGCTATCTCCTACGAGCAGTACTTC.

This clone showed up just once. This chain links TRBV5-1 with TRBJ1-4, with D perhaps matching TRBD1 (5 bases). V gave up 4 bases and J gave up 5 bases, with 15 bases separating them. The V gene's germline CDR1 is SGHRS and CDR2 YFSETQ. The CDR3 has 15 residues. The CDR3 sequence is CASSQQLGGNEKLFF. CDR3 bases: TGCGCCAGCAGCCAGCAGCTGGGGGGAAATGAAAAACTGTTTTTT.

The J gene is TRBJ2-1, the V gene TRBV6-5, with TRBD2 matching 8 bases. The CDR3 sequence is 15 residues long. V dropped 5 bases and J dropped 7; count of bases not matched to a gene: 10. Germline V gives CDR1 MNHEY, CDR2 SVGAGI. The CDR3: CASSPRGGPRNEQFF. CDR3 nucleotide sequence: TGTGCCAGCAGTCCCCGGGGGGGCCCTAGGAATGAGCAGTTCTTC.

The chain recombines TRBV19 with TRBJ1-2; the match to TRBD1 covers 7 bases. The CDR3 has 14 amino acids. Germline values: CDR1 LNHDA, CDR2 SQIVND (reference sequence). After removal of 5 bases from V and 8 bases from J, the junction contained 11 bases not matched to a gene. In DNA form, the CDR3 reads TGTGCCAGTAGTTCCCTGAAAGGGGGCAGGGGCTACACCTTC. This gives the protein CASSSLKGGRGYTF.

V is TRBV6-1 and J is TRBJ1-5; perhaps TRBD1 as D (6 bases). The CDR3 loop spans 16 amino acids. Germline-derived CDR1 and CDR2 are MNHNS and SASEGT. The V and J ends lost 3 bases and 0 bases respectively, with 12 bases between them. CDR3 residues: CASSDAGQYSNQPQHF. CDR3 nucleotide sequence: TGTGCCAGCAGTGACGCCGGACAGTATAGCAATCAGCCCCAGCATTTT.

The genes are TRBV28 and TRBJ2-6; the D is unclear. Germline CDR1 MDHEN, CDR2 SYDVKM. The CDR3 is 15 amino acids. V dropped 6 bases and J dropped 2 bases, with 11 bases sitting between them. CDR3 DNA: TGTGCCAGCAGCCGGTATGGTCCTGGGGCCAACGTCCTGACTTTC. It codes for CASSRYGPGANVLTF.

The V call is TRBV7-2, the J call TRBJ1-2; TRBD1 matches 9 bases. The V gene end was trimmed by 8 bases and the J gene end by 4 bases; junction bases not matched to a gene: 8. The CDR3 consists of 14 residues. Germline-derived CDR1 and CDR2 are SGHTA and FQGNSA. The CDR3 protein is CASPGTGFPYGYTF. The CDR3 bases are TGTGCCAGCCCCGGGACAGGGTTCCCCTATGGCTACACCTTC.

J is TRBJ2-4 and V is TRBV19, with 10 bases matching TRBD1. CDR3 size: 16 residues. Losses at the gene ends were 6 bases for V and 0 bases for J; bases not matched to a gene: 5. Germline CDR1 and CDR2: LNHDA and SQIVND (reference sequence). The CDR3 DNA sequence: TGTGCCAGTAGGGCCGGGACAGGGGTAGCCAAAAACATTCAGTACTTC. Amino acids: CASRAGTGVAKNIQYF.

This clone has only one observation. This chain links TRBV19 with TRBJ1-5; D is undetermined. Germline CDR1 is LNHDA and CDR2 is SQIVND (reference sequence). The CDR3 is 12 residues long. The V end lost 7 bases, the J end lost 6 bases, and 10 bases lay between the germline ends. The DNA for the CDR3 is TGTGCCAGTACCCGGGGTAGTCAGCCCCAGCATTTT. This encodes CASTRGSQPQHF. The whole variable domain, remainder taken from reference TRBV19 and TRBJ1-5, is DGGITQSPKYLFRKEGQNVTLSCEQNLNHDAMYWYRQDPGQGLRLIYYSQIVNDFQKGDIAEGYSVSREKKESFPLTVTSAQKNPTAFYLCASTRGSQPQHFGDGTRLSIL.

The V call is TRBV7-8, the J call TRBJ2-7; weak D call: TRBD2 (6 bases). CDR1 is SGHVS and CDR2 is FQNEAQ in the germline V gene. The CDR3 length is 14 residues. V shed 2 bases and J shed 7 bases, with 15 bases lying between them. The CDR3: CASSLMKGAGEQYF. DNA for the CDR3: TGTGCCAGCAGCTTAATGAAGGGTGCGGGAGAGCAGTACTTC.

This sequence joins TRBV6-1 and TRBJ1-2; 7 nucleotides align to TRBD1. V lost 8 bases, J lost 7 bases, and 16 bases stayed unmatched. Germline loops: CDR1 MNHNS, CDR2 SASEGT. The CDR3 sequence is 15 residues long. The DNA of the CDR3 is TGTGCCAGCCGGACCGGGACAGCCGACGTTCGTGGCTACACCTTC. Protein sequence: CASRTGTADVRGYTF.

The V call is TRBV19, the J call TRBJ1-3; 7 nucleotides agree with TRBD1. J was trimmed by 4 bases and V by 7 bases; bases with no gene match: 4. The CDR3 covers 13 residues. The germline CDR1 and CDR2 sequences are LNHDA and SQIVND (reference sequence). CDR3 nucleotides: TGTGCCAGTACGACAGGGTCCGGAAACACCATATATTTT. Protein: CASTTGSGNTIYF.

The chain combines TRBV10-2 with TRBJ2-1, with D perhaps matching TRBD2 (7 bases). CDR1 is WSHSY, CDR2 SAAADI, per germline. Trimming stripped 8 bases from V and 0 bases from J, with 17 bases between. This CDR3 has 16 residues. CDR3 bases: TGCGCCAGCCTAGAGGGCGGGGGCCGCTCCTACAATGAGCAGTTCTTC. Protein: CASLEGGGRSYNEQFF.

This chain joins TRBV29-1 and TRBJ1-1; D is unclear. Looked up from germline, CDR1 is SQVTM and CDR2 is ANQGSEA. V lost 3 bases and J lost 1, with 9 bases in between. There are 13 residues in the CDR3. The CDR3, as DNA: TGCAGCGTTGATCCAGGTGGGAACACTGAAGCTTTCTTT. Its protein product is CSVDPGGNTEAFF. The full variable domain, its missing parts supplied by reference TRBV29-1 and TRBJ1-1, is SAVISQKPSRDICQRGTSLTIQCQVDSQVTMMFWYRQQPGQSLTLIATANQGSEATYESGFVIDKFPISRPNLTFSTLTVSNMSPEDSSIYLCSVDPGGNTEAFFGQGTRLTVV.